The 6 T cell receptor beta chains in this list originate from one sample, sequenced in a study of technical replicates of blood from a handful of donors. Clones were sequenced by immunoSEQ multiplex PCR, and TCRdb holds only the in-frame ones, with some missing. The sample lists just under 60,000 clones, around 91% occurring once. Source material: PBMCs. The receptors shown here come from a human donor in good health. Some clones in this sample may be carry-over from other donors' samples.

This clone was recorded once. CDR3 bases: TGTGCCAGCAGCTTATTCGGGGGGTCTTACAATGAGCAGTTCTTC. Protein: CASSLFGGSYNEQFF. The V call is TRBV7-9, the J call TRBJ2-1; the match to TRBD2 covers 7 bases. The length of the CDR3 is 15 residues. Per the germline V gene, CDR1 is SEHNR and CDR2 is FQNEAQ (reference sequence). The trim removed 2 bases at V and 4 bases at J, leaving 5 bases unmatched.

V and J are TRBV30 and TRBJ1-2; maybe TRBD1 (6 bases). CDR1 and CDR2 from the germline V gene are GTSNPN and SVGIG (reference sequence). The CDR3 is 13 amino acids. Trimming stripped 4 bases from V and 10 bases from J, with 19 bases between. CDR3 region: CAWNPSGVRVYTF. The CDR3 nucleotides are TGTGCCTGGAACCCTTCAGGGGTTCGAGTCTACACCTTC. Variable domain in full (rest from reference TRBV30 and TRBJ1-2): SQTIHQWPATLVQPVGSPLSLECTVEGTSNPNLYWYRQAAGRGLQLLFYSVGIGQISSEVPQNLSASRPQDRQFILSSKKLLLSDSGFYLCAWNPSGVRVYTFGSGTRLTVV.

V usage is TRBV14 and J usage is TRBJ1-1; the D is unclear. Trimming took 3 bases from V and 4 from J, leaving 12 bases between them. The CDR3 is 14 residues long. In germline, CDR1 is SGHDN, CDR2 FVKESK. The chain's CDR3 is CASSHEGLSTEAFF. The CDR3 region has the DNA TGTGCCAGCAGCCATGAGGGCCTGAGCACTGAAGCTTTCTTT. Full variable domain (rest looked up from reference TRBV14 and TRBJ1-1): EAGVTQFPSHSVIEKGQTVTLRCDPISGHDNLYWYRRVMGKEIKFLLHFVKESKQDESGMPNNRFLAERTGGTYSTLKVQPAELEDSGVYFCASSHEGLSTEAFFGQGTRLTVV.

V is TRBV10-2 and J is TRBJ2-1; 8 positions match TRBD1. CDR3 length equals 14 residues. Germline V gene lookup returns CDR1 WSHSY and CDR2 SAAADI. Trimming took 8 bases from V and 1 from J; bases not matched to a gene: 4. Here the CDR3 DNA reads TGCGCCAGCGCGAGGGACAGGTCCTACAATGAGCAGTTCTTC. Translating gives CASARDRSYNEQFF.

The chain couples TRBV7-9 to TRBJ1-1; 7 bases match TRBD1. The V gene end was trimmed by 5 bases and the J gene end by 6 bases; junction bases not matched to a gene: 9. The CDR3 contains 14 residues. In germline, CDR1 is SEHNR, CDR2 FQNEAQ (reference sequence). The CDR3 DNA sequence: TGTGCCAGCAGCAAAAGACAGGGAATGCCTGAAGCTTTCTTT. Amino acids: CASSKRQGMPEAFF. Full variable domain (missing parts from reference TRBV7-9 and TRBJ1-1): DTGVSQNPRHKITKRGQNVTFRCDPISEHNRLYWYRQTLGQGPEFLTYFQNEAQLEKSRLLSDRFSAERPKGSFSTLEIQRTEQGDSAMYLCASSKRQGMPEAFFGQGTRLTVV.

This CDR3 reads CASTRGGGTDTQYF. The CDR3 DNA follows: TGCGCCAGCACCCGAGGGGGCGGCACAGATACGCAGTATTTT. This chain connects TRBV5-1 to TRBJ2-3, with TRBD1 matching over 7 bases. The V segment lost 6 bases and the J segment 1 base; nucleotides outside the gene matches: 5. The CDR3 has 14 residues. The germline V gene has CDR1 SGHRS and CDR2 YFSETQ.